Below, 25 T cell receptor beta chains from the same sample are listed, as sequenced in a study of beta chain features in type 1 diabetes. General study results and limits: Within each of all four CD4+ subsets, Type 1 diabetes patients had TCRB CDR3s that were moderately but significantly shorter.

The sequenced template was cDNA made from the entire isolated RNA. Clones were sequenced by immunoSEQ multiplex PCR, and TCRdb holds only the in-frame ones, with some missing. The table lists around 250,000 clones, around an eighth of them singletons. Their antigens remain unidentified. Sequencing used naive CD4+ T cells from blood. The receptor source for this set is a man aged 30 to 45 with type 1 diabetes.

The chain has TRBV11-1 and TRBJ2-1; D is possibly TRBD1 (5 bases). The CDR3 covers 13 residues. Germline assignment: CDR1 SGHAT and CDR2 FQDESV (reference sequence). V lost 8 bases to trimming and J lost 8 bases, with 16 bases between them. This CDR3 reads CASGRDDLYEQFF. CDR3 sequence (DNA): TGTGCCAGCGGCAGGGATGACTTGTATGAGCAGTTCTTC.

This clone appeared a few times. The chain uses TRBV5-6 and TRBJ1-2, with 8 bases aligning to TRBD1. Germline V gives CDR1 SGHDT, CDR2 YYEEEE. The CDR3 is made up of 17 amino acids. J lost 7 bases, V lost 3 bases, and 17 bases had no gene match. This CDR3 is CASSSRDRPIVESGYTF. In nucleotides, the CDR3 is TGTGCCAGCAGCTCTCGGGACAGGCCCATCGTAGAGAGTGGCTACACCTTC.

The chain recombines TRBV6-5 with TRBJ2-5; TRBD2 might be the D (5 bases). In germline, CDR1 is MNHEY, CDR2 SVGAGI. This CDR3 is 15 amino acids long. Trimming took off 0 bases at V and 5 bases at J, with 13 bases between the two ends. CDR3 nucleotides: TGTGCCAGCAGTTACTCTTATCGGGAATCCGAGACCCAGTACTTC. This encodes CASSYSYRESETQYF.

CDR3 coding DNA: TGTGCCAGCAGTTTAGTAGACTACGAGCAGTACTTC. This translates into CASSLVDYEQYF. This chain joins TRBV28 and TRBJ2-7; no definite D call. This CDR3 spans 12 amino acids. CDR1 and CDR2 (germline): MDHEN, SYDVKM. V lost 2 bases to trimming and J lost 3 bases, with 5 bases between them.

This rearrangement joins TRBV28 to TRBJ1-5, with 7 positions matching TRBD1. The CDR3 is 14 residues long. Germline V gene lookup returns CDR1 MDHEN and CDR2 SYDVKM. With V trimmed by 5 bases and J by 6 bases, 7 bases remained unmatched. The CDR3 DNA sequence: TGTGCCAGCAGTCCCCCGACAGGGTTTCAGCCCCAGCATTTT. Protein sequence: CASSPPTGFQPQHF.

The sample holds a few counts of this clone. This chain connects TRBV28 to TRBJ1-2; TRBD1 agrees at 9 bases. Losses at the gene ends were 7 bases for V and 4 bases for J; bases not matched to a gene: 10. Germline loops: CDR1 MDHEN, CDR2 SYDVKM. The CDR3 has 15 residues. CDR3: CASTEGTGRPYGYTF. The DNA of the CDR3 is TGTGCCAGCACTGAGGGGACAGGGCGCCCCTATGGCTACACCTTC.

This clone was seen more than once but under ten times. The chain is built from TRBV30 and TRBJ2-3; tentatively, D is TRBD2 (5 bases). The CDR3 totals 15 residues. The V end lost 3 bases, the J end lost 6 bases, and 19 bases lay between the germline ends. Germline values: CDR1 GTSNPN, CDR2 SVGIG (reference sequence). DNA of the CDR3: TGTGCCTGGAGGAGGGCTTCGGGCTCGGGGGATACGCAGTATTTT. Translating gives CAWRRASGSGDTQYF.

Of note for this clone: The same CDR3 also results from other DNA sequences found in this sample. The gene calls are TRBV5-1 and TRBJ2-7, with 8 nucleotides matching TRBD1. Germline V gives CDR1 SGHRS, CDR2 YFSETQ. The trim removed 0 bases at V and 0 bases at J, leaving 2 bases unmatched. This CDR3 spans 15 amino acids. For the CDR3, the DNA is TGCGCCAGCAGCTTGGGGACAGGGAGCTCCTACGAGCAGTACTTC. Its protein product is CASSLGTGSSYEQYF.

This clone has more than one count but fewer than ten. The chain joins TRBV7-2 to TRBJ2-2; 7 bases line up with TRBD2. The CDR3 is 15 amino acids. CDR1 and CDR2 from the germline V gene are SGHTA and FQGNSA. V lost 5 bases and J lost 1; bases outside the gene matches: 4. The CDR3 nucleotides read TGTGCCAGCAGCCAGCGGGGTGGGAACACCGGGGAGCTGTTTTTT. Residues: CASSQRGGNTGELFF.

The chain uses TRBV18 and TRBJ2-2; D unclear. Germline V gives CDR1 KGHSH, CDR2 LQKENI. The CDR3 length is 13 residues. V dropped 2 bases and J dropped 6 bases, with 7 bases sitting between them. The CDR3 loop is CASSPASSGELFF. The CDR3 coding sequence is TGTGCCAGCTCACCAGCGAGTTCCGGGGAGCTGTTTTTT.

V is TRBV5-8 and J is TRBJ2-7, with a weak D call TRBD1 (5 bases). The V and J ends lost 4 bases and 4 bases respectively, with 12 bases between them. Germline-derived CDR1 and CDR2 are SGHTS and YDEGEE. The CDR3 runs 13 residues. The CDR3 coding sequence is TGTGCCAGCAGCCGCGGTAAGGGGTACGAGCAGTACTTC. The encoded protein is CASSRGKGYEQYF. Combining the CDR3 with reference TRBV5-8 and TRBJ2-7 gives the whole variable domain EAGVTQSPTHLIKTRGQQATLRCSPISGHTSVYWYQQALGLGLQFLLWYDEGEERNRGNFPPRFSGRQFPNYSSELNVNALELEDSALYLCASSRGKGYEQYFGPGTRLTVT.

In its sample, this clone was seen once. The chain links TRBV19 to TRBJ2-3; tentatively, D is TRBD1 (6 bases). Germline V gives CDR1 LNHDA, CDR2 SQIVND (reference sequence). This CDR3 is 16 amino acids long. V was clipped by 4 bases and J by 2 bases, with 16 bases between them. The CDR3 region has the DNA TGTGCCAGTAGTACCCCTCAGGGGTTTTACACAGATACGCAGTATTTT. Its translation is CASSTPQGFYTDTQYF.

The J gene is TRBJ2-7, the V gene TRBV29-1, with D possibly being TRBD2 (5 bases). Trimming stripped 7 bases from V and 3 bases from J, with 10 bases between. CDR3 length equals 11 residues. The germline V gene encodes CDR1 SQVTM and CDR2 ANQGSEA. The CDR3 region has the DNA TGCAGCGCCGGAGGCAGCTACGAGCAGTACTTC. Protein product: CSAGGSYEQYF.

This clone was found a few times. The chain recombines TRBV28 with TRBJ2-7, with 8 nucleotides matching TRBD2. V was pared by 5 bases and J by 5 bases, with 11 bases of the junction left unmatched. This CDR3 is 15 amino acids long. The germline CDR1 and CDR2 sequences are MDHEN and SYDVKM. The CDR3 spells CASSAATSEFDEQYF. For the CDR3, the DNA is TGTGCCAGCAGTGCCGCGACTAGCGAGTTTGACGAGCAGTACTTC.

This rearrangement joins TRBV2 to TRBJ2-1; TRBD2 matches at 12 bases. The CDR3 is 13 amino acids. Trimming took 8 bases from V and 15 from J; bases not matched to a gene: 11. CDR1 and CDR2 from the germline V gene are SNHLY and FYNNEI. CDR3 sequence: CASLGLAGSQMFF. The CDR3 DNA reads as TGTGCCAGCTTGGGACTAGCGGGTAGTCAAATGTTCTTC.

This clone was observed a handful of times. The chain joins TRBV18 to TRBJ2-1, with a tentative D call TRBD2 (5 bases). Germline assignment: CDR1 KGHSH and CDR2 LQKENI. The CDR3 length is 17 residues. V was clipped by 2 bases and J by 6 bases, with 20 bases between them. For the CDR3, the DNA is TGTGCCAGCTCACCAAACAGCGGAAGGGTCCCCTTCAATGAGCAGTTCTTC. Translating gives CASSPNSGRVPFNEQFF.

The chain couples TRBV5-1 to TRBJ1-1; D remains unclear. Trimming cost V 5 bases and J 8 bases, with 16 bases left between them. The CDR3 loop spans 13 amino acids. Germline V lookup: CDR1 SGHRS, CDR2 YFSETQ. The CDR3: CASRFSSATEAFF. The CDR3 DNA reads as TGCGCCAGCAGGTTCTCGAGTGCTACCGAAGCTTTCTTT.

The chain has TRBV6-6 and TRBJ2-7; 9 nucleotides align to TRBD2. Germline lookup yields CDR1 MNHNY and CDR2 SVGAGI (reference sequence). This CDR3 contains 14 residues. The V gene end was trimmed by 7 bases and the J gene end by 2 bases; junction bases not matched to a gene: 6. The CDR3 region is CASKRLAGTYEQYF. CDR3 sequence (DNA): TGTGCCAGCAAGCGGCTAGCGGGGACCTACGAGCAGTACTTC.

This clone turned up a few times. The V gene is TRBV7-2, the J gene TRBJ2-3; 11 bases are shared with TRBD2. Germline CDR1 is SGHTA and CDR2 is FQGNSA. This CDR3 is built from 16 residues. The trim removed 0 bases at V and 6 bases at J, leaving 5 bases unmatched. CDR3 nucleotides: TGTGCCAGCAGCTTAGCCCTAGCGGGAGGTCTTGATACGCAGTATTTT. It yields the protein CASSLALAGGLDTQYF.

This clone appeared a few times. This chain links TRBV28 with TRBJ1-2; maybe TRBD1 (6 bases). The V gene lost 5 bases and the J gene lost 8 bases, with 18 bases spanning the gap. CDR1 is MDHEN and CDR2 is SYDVKM in the germline V gene. This CDR3 contains 14 residues. The CDR3, as DNA: TGTGCCAGCAGTGTACCACAGGGCCCAGGGGGCTACACCTTC. Amino acids: CASSVPQGPGGYTF.

This clone was detected a few times. The V and J genes are TRBV7-9 and TRBJ1-1; perhaps TRBD1 as D (6 bases). V lost 5 bases and J 11 bases, leaving 18 bases between the germline ends. The CDR3 spans 13 residues. CDR1 is SEHNR and CDR2 is FQNEAQ in the germline V gene (reference sequence). Here the CDR3 DNA reads TGTGCCAGCAGCCCATTCTCACAGGGTACGGCTTTCTTT. This gives the protein CASSPFSQGTAFF.

The V and J genes are TRBV11-2 and TRBJ2-7; 10 bases map to TRBD2. CDR1 is SGHAT and CDR2 is FQNNGV in the germline V gene. V trimming: 5 bases; J trimming: 2 bases; junction bases outside the gene matches: 6. The length of the CDR3 is 15 residues. The DNA for the CDR3 is TGTGCCAGCAGCCCCCGGACTAGCGGAACCTACGAGCAGTACTTC. Amino acids: CASSPRTSGTYEQYF. Full variable domain (missing parts from reference TRBV11-2 and TRBJ2-7): EAGVAQSPRYKIIEKRQSVAFWCNPISGHATLYWYQQILGQGPKLLIQFQNNGVVDDSQLPKDRFSAERLKGVDSTLKIQPAKLEDSAVYLCASSPRTSGTYEQYFGPGTRLTVT.

This clone was found a few times. V is TRBV18 and J is TRBJ1-1; D call uncertain. CDR1 is KGHSH, CDR2 LQKENI, per germline. This CDR3 contains 14 residues. Trimming removed 0 bases at V and 6 bases at J, with 11 bases between. The CDR3 DNA follows: TGTGCCAGCTCACCACCGCCGGGGAAGGCTGAAGCTTTCTTT. Amino acids: CASSPPPGKAEAFF. The full variable domain, rest sourced from reference TRBV18 and TRBJ1-1, is NAGVMQNPRHLVRRRGQEARLRCSPMKGHSHVYWYRQLPEEGLKFMVYLQKENIIDESGMPKERFSAEFPKEGPSILRIQQVVRGDSAAYFCASSPPPGKAEAFFGQGTRLTVV.

The V gene is TRBV7-2, the J gene TRBJ2-7, with D possibly TRBD1 on 6 matching bases. The V end lost 1 base, the J end lost 7 bases, and 14 bases lay between the germline ends. The CDR3 spans 14 residues. Germline CDR1 SGHTA, CDR2 FQGNSA. The CDR3 loop is CASSLVTGLREQYF. CDR3 nucleotides: TGTGCCAGCAGCTTAGTTACAGGGTTGAGAGAGCAGTACTTC.

J is TRBJ2-3 and V is TRBV5-1; tentatively, D is TRBD1 (6 bases). CDR1 is SGHRS, CDR2 YFSETQ, per germline. The CDR3 sequence is 15 residues long. The V end was cut by 1 base, the J end by 1 base, with 10 bases between. The DNA of the CDR3 is TGCGCCAGCAGCTTGTCGGGACAACGCACAGATACGCAGTATTTT. Translation: CASSLSGQRTDTQYF.